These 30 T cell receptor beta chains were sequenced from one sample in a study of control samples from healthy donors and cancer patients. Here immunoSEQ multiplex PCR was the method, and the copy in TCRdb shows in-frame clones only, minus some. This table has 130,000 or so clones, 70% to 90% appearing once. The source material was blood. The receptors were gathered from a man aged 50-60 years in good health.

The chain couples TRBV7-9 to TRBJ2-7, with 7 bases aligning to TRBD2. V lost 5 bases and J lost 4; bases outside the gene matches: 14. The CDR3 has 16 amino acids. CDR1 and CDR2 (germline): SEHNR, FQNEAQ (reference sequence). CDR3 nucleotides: TGTGCCAGCAGCCCCCCTAATTTGGGGGGGGAGTACGAGCAGTACTTC. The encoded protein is CASSPPNLGGEYEQYF. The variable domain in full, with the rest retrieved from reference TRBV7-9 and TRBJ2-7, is DTGVSQNPRHKITKRGQNVTFRCDPISEHNRLYWYRQTLGQGPEFLTYFQNEAQLEKSRLLSDRFSAERPKGSFSTLEIQRTEQGDSAMYLCASSPPNLGGEYEQYFGPGTRLTVT.

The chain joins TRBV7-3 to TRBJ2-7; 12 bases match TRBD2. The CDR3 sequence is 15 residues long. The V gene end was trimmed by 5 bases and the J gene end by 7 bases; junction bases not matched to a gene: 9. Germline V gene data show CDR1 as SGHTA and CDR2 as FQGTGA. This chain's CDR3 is CASSTGTSGSGEQYF. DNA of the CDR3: TGTGCCAGCAGCACCGGGACTAGCGGGTCGGGGGAGCAGTACTTC. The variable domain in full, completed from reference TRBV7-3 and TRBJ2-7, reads GAGVSQTPSNKVTEKGKYVELRCDPISGHTALYWYRQSLGQGPEFLIYFQGTGAADDSGLPNDRFFAVRPEGSVSTLKIQRTERGDSAVYLCASSTGTSGSGEQYFGPGTRLTVT.

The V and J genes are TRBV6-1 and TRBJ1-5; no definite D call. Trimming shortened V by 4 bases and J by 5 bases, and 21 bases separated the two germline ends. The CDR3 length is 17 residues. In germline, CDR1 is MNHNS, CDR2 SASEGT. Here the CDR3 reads CASSGSSGTRRDQPQHF. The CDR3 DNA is TGTGCCAGCAGTGGGAGCTCCGGCACCCGACGGGATCAGCCCCAGCATTTT.

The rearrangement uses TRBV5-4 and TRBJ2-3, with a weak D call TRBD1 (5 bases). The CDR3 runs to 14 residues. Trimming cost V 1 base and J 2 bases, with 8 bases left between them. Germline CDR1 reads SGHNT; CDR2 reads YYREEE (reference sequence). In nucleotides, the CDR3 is TGTGCCAGCAGCTTGCAGGGTACCACAGATACGCAGTATTTT. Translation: CASSLQGTTDTQYF.

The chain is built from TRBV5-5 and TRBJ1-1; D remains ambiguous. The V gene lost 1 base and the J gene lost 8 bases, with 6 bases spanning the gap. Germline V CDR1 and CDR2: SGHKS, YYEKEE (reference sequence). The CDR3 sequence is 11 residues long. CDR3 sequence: CASSLFREAFF. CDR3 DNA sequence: TGTGCCAGCAGCTTGTTTAGGGAAGCTTTCTTT.

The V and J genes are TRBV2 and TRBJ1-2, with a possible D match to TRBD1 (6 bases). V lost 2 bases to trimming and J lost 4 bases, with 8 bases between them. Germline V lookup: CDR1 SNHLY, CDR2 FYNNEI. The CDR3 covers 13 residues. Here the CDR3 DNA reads TGTGCCAGCAGTGAACAGGGGACCTATGGCTACACCTTC. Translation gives CASSEQGTYGYTF.

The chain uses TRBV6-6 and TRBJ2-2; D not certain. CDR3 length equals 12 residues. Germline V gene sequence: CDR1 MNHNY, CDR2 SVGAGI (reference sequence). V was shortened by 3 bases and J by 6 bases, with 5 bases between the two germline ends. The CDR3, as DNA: TGTGCCAGCAGTTATACTCCCGGGGAGCTGTTTTTT. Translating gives CASSYTPGELFF.

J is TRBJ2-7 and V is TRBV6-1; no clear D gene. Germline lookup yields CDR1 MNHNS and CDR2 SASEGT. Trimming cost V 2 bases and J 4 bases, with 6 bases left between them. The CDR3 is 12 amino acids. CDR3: CASSEYRYEQYF. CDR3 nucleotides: TGTGCCAGCAGTGAATATAGGTACGAGCAGTACTTC.

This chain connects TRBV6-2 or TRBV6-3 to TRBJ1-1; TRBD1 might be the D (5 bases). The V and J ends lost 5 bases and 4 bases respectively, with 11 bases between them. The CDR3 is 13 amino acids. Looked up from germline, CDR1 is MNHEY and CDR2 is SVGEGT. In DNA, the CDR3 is TGTGCCAGCAGTCCAGGGTGGGTCACTGAAGCTTTCTTT. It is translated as CASSPGWVTEAFF.

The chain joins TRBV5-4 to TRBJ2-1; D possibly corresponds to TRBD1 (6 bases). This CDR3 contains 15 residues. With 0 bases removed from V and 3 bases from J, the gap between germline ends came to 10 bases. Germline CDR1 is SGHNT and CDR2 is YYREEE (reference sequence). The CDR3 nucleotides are TGTGCCAGCAGCTTGGGGGCGGACAGCTACAATGAGCAGTTCTTC. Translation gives CASSLGADSYNEQFF. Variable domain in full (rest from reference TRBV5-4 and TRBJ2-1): ETGVTQSPTHLIKTRGQQVTLRCSSQSGHNTVSWYQQALGQGPQFIFQYYREEENGRGNFPPRFSGLQFPNYSSELNVNALELDDSALYLCASSLGADSYNEQFFGPGTRLTVL.

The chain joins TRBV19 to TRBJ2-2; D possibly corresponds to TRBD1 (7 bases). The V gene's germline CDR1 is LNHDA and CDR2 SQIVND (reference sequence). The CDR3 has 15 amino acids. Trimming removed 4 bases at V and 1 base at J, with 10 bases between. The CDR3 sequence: CASSRQGLNTGELFF. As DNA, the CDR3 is TGTGCCAGTAGTAGACAGGGACTGAACACCGGGGAGCTGTTTTTT.

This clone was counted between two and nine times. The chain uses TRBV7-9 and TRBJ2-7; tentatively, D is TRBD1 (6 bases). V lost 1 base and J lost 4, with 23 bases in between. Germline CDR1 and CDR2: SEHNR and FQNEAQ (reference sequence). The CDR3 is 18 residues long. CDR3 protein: CASSLGQVEPLKIYEQYF. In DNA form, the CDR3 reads TGTGCCAGCAGCTTAGGACAGGTGGAACCTCTCAAAATTTACGAGCAGTACTTC.

Here the CDR3 DNA reads TGTGCCCGCGGGACACACTCTGGAAACACCATATATTTT. Its protein product is CARGTHSGNTIYF. The chain is built from TRBV30 and TRBJ1-3; a possible D gene is TRBD1 (6 bases). Germline V gene sequence: CDR1 GTSNPN, CDR2 SVGIG (reference sequence). The CDR3 has 13 residues. V lost 8 bases and J lost 0, with 11 bases in between. Using reference TRBV30 and TRBJ1-3 for the parts outside the CDR3, the full variable domain is SQTIHQWPATLVQPVGSPLSLECTVEGTSNPNLYWYRQAAGRGLQLLFYSVGIGQISSEVPQNLSASRPQDRQFILSSKKLLLSDSGFYLCARGTHSGNTIYFGEGSWLTVV.

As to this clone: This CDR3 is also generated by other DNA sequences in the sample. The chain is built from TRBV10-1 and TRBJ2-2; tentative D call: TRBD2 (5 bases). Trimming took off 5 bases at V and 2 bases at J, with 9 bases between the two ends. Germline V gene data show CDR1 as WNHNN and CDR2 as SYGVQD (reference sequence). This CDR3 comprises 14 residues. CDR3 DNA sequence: TGCGCCAGCAGTCGGGGTCAAAACACCGGGGAGCTGTTTTTT. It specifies CASSRGQNTGELFF.

CDR3 coding DNA: TGTGCCAGCAGCGTAGCCGCATCCCCAACAGATACGCAGTATTTT. Protein product: CASSVAASPTDTQYF. The chain has TRBV9 and TRBJ2-3; D ambiguous. Trimming removed 0 bases at V and 3 bases at J, with 11 bases between. This CDR3 has 15 amino acids. Per the germline V gene, CDR1 is SGDLS and CDR2 is YYNGEE.

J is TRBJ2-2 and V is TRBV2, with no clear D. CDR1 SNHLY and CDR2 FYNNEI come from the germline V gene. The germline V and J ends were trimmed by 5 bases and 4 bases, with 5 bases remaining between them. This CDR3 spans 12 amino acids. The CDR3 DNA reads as TGTGCCAGCAGTCACTCCACCGGGGAGCTGTTTTTT. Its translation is CASSHSTGELFF.

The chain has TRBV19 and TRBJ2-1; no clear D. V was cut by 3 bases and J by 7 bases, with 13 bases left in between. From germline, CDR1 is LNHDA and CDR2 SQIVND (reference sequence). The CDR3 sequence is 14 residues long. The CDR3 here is CASSMGRNLNEQFF. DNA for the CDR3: TGTGCCAGTAGTATGGGCAGGAATTTGAATGAGCAGTTCTTC.

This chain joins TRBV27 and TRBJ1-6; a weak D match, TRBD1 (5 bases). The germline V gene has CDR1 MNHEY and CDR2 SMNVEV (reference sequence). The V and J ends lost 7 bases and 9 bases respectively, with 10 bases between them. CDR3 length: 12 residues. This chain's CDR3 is CASTGGSSPLHF. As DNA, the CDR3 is TGTGCCAGCACCGGGGGGAGTTCACCCCTCCACTTT.

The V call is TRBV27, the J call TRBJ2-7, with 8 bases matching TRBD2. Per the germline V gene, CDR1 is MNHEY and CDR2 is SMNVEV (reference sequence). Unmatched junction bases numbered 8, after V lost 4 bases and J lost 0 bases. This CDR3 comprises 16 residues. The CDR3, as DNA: TGTGCCAGCAGTTCCTGTGAAGCGGGGGTCTCCTACGAGCAGTACTTC. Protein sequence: CASSSCEAGVSYEQYF.

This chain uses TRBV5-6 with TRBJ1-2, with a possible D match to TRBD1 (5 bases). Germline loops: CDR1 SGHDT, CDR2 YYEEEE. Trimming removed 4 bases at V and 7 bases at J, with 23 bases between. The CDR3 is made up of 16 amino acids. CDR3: CASSLGPITGLSGYTF. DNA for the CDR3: TGTGCCAGCAGCCTAGGACCTATAACGGGACTCTCTGGCTACACCTTC.

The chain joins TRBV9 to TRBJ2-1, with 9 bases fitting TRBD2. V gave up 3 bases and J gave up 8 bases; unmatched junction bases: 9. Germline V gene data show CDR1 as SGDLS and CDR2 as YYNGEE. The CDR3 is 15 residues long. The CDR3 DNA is TGTGCCAGCAGCGGCGGGGGGGCCCCCTCTGATGAGCAGTTCTTC. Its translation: CASSGGGAPSDEQFF.

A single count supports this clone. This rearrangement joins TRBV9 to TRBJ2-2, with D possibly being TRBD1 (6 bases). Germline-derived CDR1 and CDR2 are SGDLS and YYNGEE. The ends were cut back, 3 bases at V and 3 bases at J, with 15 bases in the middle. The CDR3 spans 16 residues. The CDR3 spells CASSDNRDTDTGELFF. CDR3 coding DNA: TGTGCCAGCAGCGACAACCGGGACACCGACACCGGGGAGCTGTTTTTT.

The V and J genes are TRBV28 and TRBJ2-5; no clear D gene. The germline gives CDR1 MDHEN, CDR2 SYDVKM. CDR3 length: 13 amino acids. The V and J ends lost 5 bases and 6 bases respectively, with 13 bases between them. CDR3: CASSPPARKTQYF. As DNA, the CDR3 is TGTGCCAGCAGTCCCCCGGCTAGAAAGACCCAGTACTTC.

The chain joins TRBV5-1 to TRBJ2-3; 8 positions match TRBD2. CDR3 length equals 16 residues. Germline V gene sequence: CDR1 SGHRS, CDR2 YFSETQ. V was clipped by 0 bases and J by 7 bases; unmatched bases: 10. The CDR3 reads CASSLVVAGQGHTQYF. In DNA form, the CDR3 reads TGCGCCAGCAGCTTGGTAGTAGCGGGGCAAGGACATACGCAGTATTTT.

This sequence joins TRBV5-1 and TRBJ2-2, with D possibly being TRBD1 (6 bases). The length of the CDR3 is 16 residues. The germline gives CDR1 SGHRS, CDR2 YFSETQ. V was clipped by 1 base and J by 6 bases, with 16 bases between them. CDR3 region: CASSLMQGPVAGELFF. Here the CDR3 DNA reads TGCGCCAGCAGCTTGATGCAGGGGCCGGTGGCCGGGGAGCTGTTTTTT.

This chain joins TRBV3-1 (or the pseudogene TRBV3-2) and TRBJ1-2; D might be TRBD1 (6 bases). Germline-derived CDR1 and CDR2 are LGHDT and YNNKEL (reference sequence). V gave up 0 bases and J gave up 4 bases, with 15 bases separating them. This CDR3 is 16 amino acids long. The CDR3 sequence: CASSQESQGGFYGYTF. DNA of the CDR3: TGTGCCAGCAGCCAAGAATCACAGGGTGGGTTCTATGGCTACACCTTC.

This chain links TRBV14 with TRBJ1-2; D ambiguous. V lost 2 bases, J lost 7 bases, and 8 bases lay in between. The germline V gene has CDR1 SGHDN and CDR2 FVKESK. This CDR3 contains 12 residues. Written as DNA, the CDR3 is TGTGCCAGCAGCCAAAGTGCGGTTGGCTACACCTTC. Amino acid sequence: CASSQSAVGYTF.

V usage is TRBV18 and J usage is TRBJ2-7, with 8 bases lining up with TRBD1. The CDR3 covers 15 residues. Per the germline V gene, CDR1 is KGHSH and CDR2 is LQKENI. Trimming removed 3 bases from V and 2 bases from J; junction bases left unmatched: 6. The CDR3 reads CASSPPGQGPYEQYF. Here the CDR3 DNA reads TGTGCCAGCTCACCGCCAGGACAGGGACCCTACGAGCAGTACTTC.

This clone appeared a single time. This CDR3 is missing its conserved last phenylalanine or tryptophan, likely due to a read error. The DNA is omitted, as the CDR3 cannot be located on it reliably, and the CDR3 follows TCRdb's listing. CDR3 amino acids: CASTLTGTSLVI. The rearrangement uses TRBV2 and TRBJ2-3; TRBD2, the D gene given by the table, was not confirmed from the DNA. CDR1 SNHLY and CDR2 FYNNEI come from the germline V gene. The CDR3 is 12 residues long, counting both termini.

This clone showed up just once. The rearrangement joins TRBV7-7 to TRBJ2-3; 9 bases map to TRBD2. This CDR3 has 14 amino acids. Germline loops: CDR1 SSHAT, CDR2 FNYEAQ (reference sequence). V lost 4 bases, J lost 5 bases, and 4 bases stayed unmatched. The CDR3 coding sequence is TGTGCCAGCAGCTCCGGTAGCGGGGGAGATACGCAGTATTTT. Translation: CASSSGSGGDTQYF.